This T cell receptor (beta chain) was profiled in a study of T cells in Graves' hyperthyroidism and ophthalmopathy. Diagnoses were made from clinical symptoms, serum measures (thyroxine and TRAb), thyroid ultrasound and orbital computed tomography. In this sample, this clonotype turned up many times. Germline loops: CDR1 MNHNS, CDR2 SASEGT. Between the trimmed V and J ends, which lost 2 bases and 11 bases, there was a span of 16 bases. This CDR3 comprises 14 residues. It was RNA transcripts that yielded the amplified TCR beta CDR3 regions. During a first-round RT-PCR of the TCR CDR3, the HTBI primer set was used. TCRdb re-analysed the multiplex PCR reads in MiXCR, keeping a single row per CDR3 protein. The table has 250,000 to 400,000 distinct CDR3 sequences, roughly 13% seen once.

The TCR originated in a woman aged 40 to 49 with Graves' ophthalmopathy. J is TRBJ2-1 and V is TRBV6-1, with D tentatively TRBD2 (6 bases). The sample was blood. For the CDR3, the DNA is TGTGCCAGCAGTGAATCCATTGGGGGGATTAAGCAGTTCTTC. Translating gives CASSESIGGIKQFF.